What follows are 30 T cell receptor beta chains derived from one specimen sequenced in a study of glioma-infiltrating T cells after dendritic cell vaccination. Produced via immunoSEQ multiplex PCR; TCRdb's table is partial and in-frame only. The sample records approximately 67,000 clones, around 81% being singletons. The starting material was blood, obtained before dendritic cell vaccination. These receptors came from a human donor with glioblastoma.

The CDR3 sequence is CASSQQANYGYTF. The CDR3 DNA reads TGTGCCAGCAGCCAACAGGCTAACTATGGCTACACCTTC. J is TRBJ1-2 and V is TRBV7-9; perhaps TRBD1 as D (5 bases). The CDR3 has 13 amino acids. Trimming took 5 bases from V and 0 from J, leaving 7 bases between them. Germline assignment: CDR1 SEHNR and CDR2 FQNEAQ (reference sequence). Full variable domain (outside the CDR3, taken from reference TRBV7-9 and TRBJ1-2): DTGVSQNPRHKITKRGQNVTFRCDPISEHNRLYWYRQTLGQGPEFLTYFQNEAQLEKSRLLSDRFSAERPKGSFSTLEIQRTEQGDSAMYLCASSQQANYGYTFGSGTRLTVV.

V gene TRBV5-8 combines with J gene TRBJ2-3, with a tentative D call TRBD2 (5 bases). CDR3 length: 13 residues. The germline gives CDR1 SGHTS, CDR2 YDEGEE. The V gene lost 3 bases and the J gene lost 4 bases, with 9 bases spanning the gap. The CDR3 sequence is CASSSGVADTQYF. The CDR3 DNA reads as TGTGCCAGCAGCTCCGGGGTGGCAGATACGCAGTATTTT.

This clone came up a few times. The V call is TRBV14, the J call TRBJ1-1, with D perhaps matching TRBD1 (5 bases). The CDR3 runs to 13 residues. Trimming took 4 bases from V and 11 from J, leaving 17 bases between them. Germline assignment: CDR1 SGHDN and CDR2 FVKESK. CDR3 nucleotides: TGTGCCAGCAGCCCCAGCGGGGCACAGCGCGCTTTCTTT. Amino acid sequence: CASSPSGAQRAFF.

This chain connects TRBV7-7 to TRBJ2-7; possibly TRBD1 for D (6 bases). Germline CDR1 and CDR2: SSHAT and FNYEAQ (reference sequence). Trimming removed 5 bases from V and 7 bases from J, with 15 bases in between. This CDR3 is 13 amino acids long. The chain's CDR3 is CASSPGGGAEQYF. DNA for the CDR3: TGTGCCAGCAGCCCCGGTGGGGGCGCGGAGCAGTACTTC.

In its sample, this clone was seen a few times. The rearrangement uses TRBV29-1 and TRBJ2-1; 8 bases agree with TRBD2. Unmatched junction bases numbered 7, after V lost 6 bases and J lost 6 bases. The germline CDR1 and CDR2 sequences are SQVTM and ANQGSEA. The CDR3 runs 13 residues. The CDR3 DNA is TGCAGCGTAGCTTCGGGACTAGTCAATGAGCAGTTCTTC. Translated, it gives CSVASGLVNEQFF.

V gene TRBV19 combines with J gene TRBJ2-1; TRBD2 matches at 8 bases. CDR1 is LNHDA, CDR2 SQIVND, per germline (reference sequence). The CDR3 extends over 16 amino acids. The junction had 4 bases not matched to a gene; V was cut back by 3 bases and J by 0 bases. The CDR3 region is CASSIQAGVSYNEQFF. CDR3 DNA sequence: TGTGCCAGTAGTATTCAAGCGGGGGTCTCCTACAATGAGCAGTTCTTC.

The CDR3 DNA follows: TGCGCCAGCAGCTTGGCGCCAGGGATGAACACTGAAGCTTTCTTT. Translation: CASSLAPGMNTEAFF. The V and J genes are TRBV5-1 and TRBJ1-1; D possibly corresponds to TRBD1 (5 bases). Germline V gene lookup returns CDR1 SGHRS and CDR2 YFSETQ. Trimming stripped 0 bases from V and 0 bases from J, with 9 bases between. This CDR3 is 15 amino acids long.

The rearrangement joins TRBV2 to TRBJ1-4; TRBD1 agrees at 7 bases. This CDR3 has 15 residues. Trimming took 5 bases from V and 1 from J; bases not matched to a gene: 4. Germline V gene sequence: CDR1 SNHLY, CDR2 FYNNEI. CDR3 sequence: CASSPGDRTNEKLFF. CDR3 DNA sequence: TGTGCCAGCAGTCCGGGGGACAGAACTAATGAAAAACTGTTTTTT.

The chain employs TRBV4-1 and TRBJ1-3; TRBD1 agrees at 7 bases. The trim removed 3 bases at V and 0 bases at J, leaving 5 bases unmatched. This CDR3 region has 16 residues. Germline assignment: CDR1 MGHRA and CDR2 YSYEKL. The CDR3 coding sequence is TGCGCCAGCAGCCAGGGACAGATCGACTCTGGAAACACCATATATTTT. Translation gives CASSQGQIDSGNTIYF.

The V call is TRBV6-5, the J call TRBJ1-5, with 10 bases identical to TRBD1. Trimming took 2 bases from V and 5 from J; bases not matched to a gene: 0. There are 14 residues in the CDR3. Germline CDR1 and CDR2: MNHEY and SVGAGI. For the CDR3, the DNA is TGTGCCAGCAGTTACGGGACAGGGGATCAGCCCCAGCATTTT. It codes for CASSYGTGDQPQHF.

A single count supports this clone. V gene TRBV2 combines with J gene TRBJ1-1; TRBD1 matches 10 bases. V trimming: 8 bases; J trimming: 4 bases; junction bases outside the gene matches: 7. Germline CDR1 is SNHLY and CDR2 is FYNNEI. The CDR3 runs 14 residues. In DNA, the CDR3 is TGTGCCAGCCGAGGGACAGGGGACTCCACTGAAGCTTTCTTT. Protein: CASRGTGDSTEAFF. Supplemented by reference TRBV2 and TRBJ1-1, the full variable domain reads EPEVTQTPSHQVTQMGQEVILRCVPISNHLYFYWYRQILGQKVEFLVSFYNNEISEKSEIFDDQFSVERPDGSNFTLKIRSTKLEDSAMYFCASRGTGDSTEAFFGQGTRLTVV.

J is TRBJ2-2 and V is TRBV4-3; no clear D. The V end lost 2 bases, the J end lost 3 bases, and 7 bases lay between the germline ends. The CDR3 runs to 14 residues. CDR1 is LGHNA and CDR2 is YSLEER in the germline V gene. CDR3 in amino acids: CASSQNLDTGELFF. For the CDR3, the DNA is TGCGCCAGCAGCCAAAACTTGGACACCGGGGAGCTGTTTTTT.

The chain recombines TRBV30 with TRBJ2-7; D is unclear. The V gene lost 3 bases and the J gene lost 1 base, with 13 bases spanning the gap. This CDR3 comprises 14 residues. Per the germline V gene, CDR1 is GTSNPN and CDR2 is SVGIG (reference sequence). The CDR3 reads CAWSGGDGSYEQYF. CDR3 nucleotides: TGTGCCTGGAGCGGCGGCGACGGGTCCTACGAGCAGTACTTC.

This chain links TRBV7-2 with TRBJ2-7; 8 bases match TRBD1. Germline CDR1 reads SGHTA; CDR2 reads FQGNSA. The length of the CDR3 is 14 residues. V shed 5 bases, J shed 2 bases, and the junction held 5 bases outside the gene matches. This chain's CDR3 is CASSPWDRTYEQYF. For the CDR3, the DNA is TGTGCCAGCAGCCCGTGGGACAGGACCTACGAGCAGTACTTC. The variable domain in full, completed from reference TRBV7-2 and TRBJ2-7, reads GAGVSQSPSNKVTEKGKDVELRCDPISGHTALYWYRQSLGQGLEFLIYFQGNSAPDKSGLPSDRFSAERTGGSVSTLTIQRTQQEDSAVYLCASSPWDRTYEQYFGPGTRLTVT.

The rearrangement links TRBV2 to TRBJ2-1; 12 positions agree with TRBD2. Germline CDR1 is SNHLY and CDR2 is FYNNEI. This CDR3 comprises 16 residues. Losses at the gene ends were 7 bases for V and 8 bases for J; bases not matched to a gene: 12. Here the CDR3 reads CASTFGLAGTRDEQFF. The CDR3 DNA sequence: TGTGCCAGCACTTTCGGACTAGCGGGAACAAGGGATGAGCAGTTCTTC.

CDR3 nucleotide sequence: TGTGCCAGCAGCACCACAGTGAACACTGAAGCTTTCTTT. Amino acids: CASSTTVNTEAFF. The J gene is TRBJ1-1, the V gene TRBV7-9; D uncertain. The CDR3 has 13 amino acids. The V end lost 5 bases, the J end lost 0 bases, and 7 bases lay between the germline ends. The V gene's germline CDR1 is SEHNR and CDR2 FQNEAQ (reference sequence).

The chain has TRBV6-1 and TRBJ2-7; D is unclear. V lost 1 base and J 2 bases, leaving 3 bases between the germline ends. Germline V gene sequence: CDR1 MNHNS, CDR2 SASEGT. This CDR3 spans 12 amino acids. Written as DNA, the CDR3 is TGTGCCAGCAGTGAAGTCGCCTACGAGCAGTACTTC. As protein: CASSEVAYEQYF.

To note about this clone: The junction does not match germline at one end; this may be a read error. The rearrangement uses TRBV2 and TRBJ1-3, with 7 bases lining up with TRBD1. CDR1 is SNHLY, CDR2 FYNNEI, per germline. The CDR3 is 14 residues long. The CDR3: CASSDRTGENTIYF. The CDR3 DNA reads as TGTGCCAGCAGTGATCGGACAGGAGAAAACACCATATACTTT.

The chain joins TRBV5-1 to TRBJ1-3, with D uncertain. From germline, CDR1 is SGHRS and CDR2 YFSETQ. The length of the CDR3 is 16 residues. V was clipped by 5 bases and J by 0 bases, with 15 bases between them. CDR3 coding DNA: TGCGCCAGCAGTCCCATAGGCGGAGACTCTGGAAACACCATATATTTT. Translating gives CASSPIGGDSGNTIYF.

The V gene is TRBV2, the J gene TRBJ2-7, with TRBD2 identical over 8 bases. V lost 6 bases to trimming and J lost 6 bases; unmatched junction nucleotides: 10. This CDR3 has 14 residues. The germline CDR1 and CDR2 sequences are SNHLY and FYNNEI. The CDR3 region has the DNA TGTGCCAGCAGCCCATCGACTAGCGAGTCCGAGCAGTACTTC. Translating it yields CASSPSTSESEQYF.

This clone was seen only once. The chain has TRBV15 and TRBJ1-4; D not resolved. Per germline, CDR1 LNHNV and CDR2 YYDKDF (reference sequence). This CDR3 is 15 amino acids long. Trimming took 0 bases from V and 6 from J, leaving 11 bases between them. CDR3 DNA sequence: TGTGCCACCAGCAGAGATTCCGCGCGGGATGAAAAACTGTTTTTT. Protein sequence: CATSRDSARDEKLFF.

Remarks on this clone: The conserved phenylalanine or tryptophan normally closing the CDR3 is absent here, so this likely arose from a read error. No DNA is shown, since the ends of the CDR3 on it are uncertain; the CDR3 is the one TCRdb lists. The V and J genes are TRBV7-6 and TRBJ2-7; the table gives TRBD2 as D, unverified against the DNA. Inclusive of both ends, the CDR3 amounts to 13 amino acids. Germline V CDR1 and CDR2: SGHVS, FNYEAQ. Here the CDR3 reads CASSSTPGGTAQN.

The V call is TRBV6-4, the J call TRBJ1-5; 7 bases fit TRBD1. This CDR3 comprises 13 residues. V lost 4 bases, J lost 5 bases, and 2 bases stayed unmatched. CDR1 and CDR2 (germline): MRHNA, SNTAGT. The CDR3 protein is CASSADRDQPQHF. CDR3 DNA sequence: TGTGCCAGCAGTGCCGACAGGGATCAGCCCCAGCATTTT.

The chain uses TRBV7-2 and TRBJ1-2, with D possibly matching TRBD1 (6 bases). The germline V gene encodes CDR1 SGHTA and CDR2 FQGNSA. This CDR3 comprises 15 residues. Trimming took off 4 bases at V and 5 bases at J, with 17 bases between the two ends. DNA for the CDR3: TGTGCCAGCAGCTCAGTGGGGGGGCAACGGTATGGCTACACCTTC. It translates to CASSSVGGQRYGYTF.

The CDR3 sequence: CASSPFTGSGYTF. CDR3 coding DNA: TGTGCCAGCAGCCCTTTTACAGGGTCCGGCTACACCTTC. The chain joins TRBV7-6 to TRBJ1-2; tentative D call: TRBD1 (6 bases). From germline, CDR1 is SGHVS and CDR2 FNYEAQ. The CDR3 spans 13 residues. The germline V and J ends were trimmed by 5 bases and 8 bases, with 15 bases remaining between them.

This clone was seen a single time. The chain combines TRBV7-6 with TRBJ2-2; D is possibly TRBD1 (5 bases). Germline values: CDR1 SGHVS, CDR2 FNYEAQ. The CDR3 is 16 amino acids. Trimming took off 6 bases at V and 2 bases at J, with 16 bases between the two ends. CDR3 amino acids: CASSPHAGYNTGELFF. In DNA form, the CDR3 reads TGTGCCAGCAGTCCTCATGCAGGGTACAACACCGGGGAGCTGTTTTTT.

The chain combines TRBV4-1 with TRBJ1-3, with a weak D call TRBD1 (6 bases). CDR3 length: 15 amino acids. The germline V and J ends were trimmed by 2 bases and 2 bases, with 10 bases remaining between them. Germline V gives CDR1 MGHRA, CDR2 YSYEKL. In nucleotides, the CDR3 is TGCGCCAGCAGCCAACTGGGGGCGCCTGGAAACACCATATATTTT. Translation gives CASSQLGAPGNTIYF.

The rearrangement joins TRBV7-2 to TRBJ2-5, with 7 nucleotides matching TRBD2. J was trimmed by 4 bases and V by 5 bases; bases with no gene match: 10. Germline CDR1 SGHTA, CDR2 FQGNSA. The CDR3 spans 15 residues. CDR3 residues: CASSPRAGRVETQYF. CDR3 coding DNA: TGTGCCAGCAGCCCACGGGCAGGGAGGGTAGAGACCCAGTACTTC.

The genes are TRBV7-9 and TRBJ1-6; TRBD1 matches 7 bases. Losses at the gene ends were 5 bases for V and 6 bases for J; bases not matched to a gene: 4. The CDR3 sequence is 14 residues long. Germline V lookup: CDR1 SEHNR, CDR2 FQNEAQ (reference sequence). Here the CDR3 DNA reads TGTGCCAGCAGCCGGGGACAGAGTAATTCACCCCTCCACTTT. This translates into CASSRGQSNSPLHF.

The J gene is TRBJ2-5, the V gene TRBV2, with 9 bases matching TRBD1. The length of the CDR3 is 14 residues. Germline V gene lookup returns CDR1 SNHLY and CDR2 FYNNEI. V was clipped by 7 bases and J by 2 bases; unmatched bases: 5. CDR3 DNA sequence: TGTGCCAGCAAAAGGGACAGGGATCAAGAGACCCAGTACTTC. This codes for CASKRDRDQETQYF. Drawing the rest from reference TRBV2 and TRBJ2-5, the complete variable domain is EPEVTQTPSHQVTQMGQEVILRCVPISNHLYFYWYRQILGQKVEFLVSFYNNEISEKSEIFDDQFSVERPDGSNFTLKIRSTKLEDSAMYFCASKRDRDQETQYFGPGTRLLVL.